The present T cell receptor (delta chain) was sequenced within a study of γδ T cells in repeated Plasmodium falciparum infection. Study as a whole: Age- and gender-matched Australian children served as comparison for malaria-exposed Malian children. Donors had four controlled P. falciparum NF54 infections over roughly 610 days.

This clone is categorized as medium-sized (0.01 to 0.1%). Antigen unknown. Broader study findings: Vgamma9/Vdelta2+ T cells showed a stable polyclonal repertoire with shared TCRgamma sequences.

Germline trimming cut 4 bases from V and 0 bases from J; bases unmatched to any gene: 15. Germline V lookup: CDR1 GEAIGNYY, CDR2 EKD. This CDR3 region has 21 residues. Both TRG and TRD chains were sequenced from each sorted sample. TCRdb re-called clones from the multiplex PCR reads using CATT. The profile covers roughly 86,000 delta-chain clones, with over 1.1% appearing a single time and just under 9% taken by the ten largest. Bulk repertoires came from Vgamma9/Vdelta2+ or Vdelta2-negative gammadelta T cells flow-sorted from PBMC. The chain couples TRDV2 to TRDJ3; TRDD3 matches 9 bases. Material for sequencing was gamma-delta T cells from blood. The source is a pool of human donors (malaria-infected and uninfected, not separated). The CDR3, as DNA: TGTGCCTGTGATGGATTACTGGGGGACTTATACAGCTCCTGGGACACCCGACAGATGTTTTTC. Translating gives CACDGLLGDLYSSWDTRQMFF.